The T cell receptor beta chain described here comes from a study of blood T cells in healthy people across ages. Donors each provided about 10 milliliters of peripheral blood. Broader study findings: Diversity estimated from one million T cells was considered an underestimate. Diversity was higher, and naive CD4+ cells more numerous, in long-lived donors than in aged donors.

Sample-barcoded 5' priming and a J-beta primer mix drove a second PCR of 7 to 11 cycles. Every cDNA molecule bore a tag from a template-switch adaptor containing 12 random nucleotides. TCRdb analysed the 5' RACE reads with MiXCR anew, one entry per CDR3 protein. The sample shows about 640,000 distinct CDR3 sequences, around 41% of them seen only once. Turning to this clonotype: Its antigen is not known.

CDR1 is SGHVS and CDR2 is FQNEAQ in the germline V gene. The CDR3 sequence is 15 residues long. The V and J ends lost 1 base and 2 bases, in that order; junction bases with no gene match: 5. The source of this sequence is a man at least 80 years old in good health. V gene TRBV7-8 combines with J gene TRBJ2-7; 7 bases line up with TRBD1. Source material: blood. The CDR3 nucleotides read TGTGCCAGCAGCTTAGTTGGGACAGTTACCTACGAGCAGTACTTC. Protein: CASSLVGTVTYEQYF.